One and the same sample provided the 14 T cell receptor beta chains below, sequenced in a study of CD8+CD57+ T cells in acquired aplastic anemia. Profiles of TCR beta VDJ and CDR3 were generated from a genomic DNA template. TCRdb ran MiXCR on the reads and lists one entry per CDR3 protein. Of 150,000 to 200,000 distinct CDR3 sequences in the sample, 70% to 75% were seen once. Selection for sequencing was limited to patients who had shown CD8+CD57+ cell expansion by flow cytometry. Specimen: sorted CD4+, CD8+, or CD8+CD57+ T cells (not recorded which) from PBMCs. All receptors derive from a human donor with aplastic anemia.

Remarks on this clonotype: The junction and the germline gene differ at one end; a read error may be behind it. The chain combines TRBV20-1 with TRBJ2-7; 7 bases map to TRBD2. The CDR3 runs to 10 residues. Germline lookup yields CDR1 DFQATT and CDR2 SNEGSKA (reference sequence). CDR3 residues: CSARGEGLVF. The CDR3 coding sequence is TGCAGTGCTAGAGGGGAGGGGCTGGTCTTC.

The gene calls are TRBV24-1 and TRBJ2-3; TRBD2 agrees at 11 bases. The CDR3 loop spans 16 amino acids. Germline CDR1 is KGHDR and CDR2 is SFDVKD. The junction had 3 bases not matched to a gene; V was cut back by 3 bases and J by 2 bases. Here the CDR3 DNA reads TGTGCCACCAGTGATCGACTAGCGGGGAACACAGATACGCAGTATTTT. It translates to CATSDRLAGNTDTQYF.

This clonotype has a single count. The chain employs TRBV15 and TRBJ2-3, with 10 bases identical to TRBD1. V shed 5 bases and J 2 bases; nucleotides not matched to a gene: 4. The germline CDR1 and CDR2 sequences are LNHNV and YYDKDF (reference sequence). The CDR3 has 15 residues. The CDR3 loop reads CATSGGQGNTDTQYF. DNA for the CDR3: TGTGCCACCAGCGGGGGACAGGGGAACACAGATACGCAGTATTTT. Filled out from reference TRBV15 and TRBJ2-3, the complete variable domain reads DAMVIQNPRYQVTQFGKPVTLSCSQTLNHNVMYWYQQKSSQAPKLLFHYYDKDFNNEADTPDNFQSRRPNTSFCFLDIRSPGLGDTAMYLCATSGGQGNTDTQYFGPGTRLTVL.

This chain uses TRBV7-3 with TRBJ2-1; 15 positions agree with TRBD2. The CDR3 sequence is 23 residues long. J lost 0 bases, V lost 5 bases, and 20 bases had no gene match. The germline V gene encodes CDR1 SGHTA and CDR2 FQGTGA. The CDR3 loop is CASSLVPRGTSGGSASSYNEQFF. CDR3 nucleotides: TGTGCCAGCAGCCTAGTCCCACGAGGGACTAGCGGGGGGTCCGCCTCCTCCTACAATGAGCAGTTCTTC. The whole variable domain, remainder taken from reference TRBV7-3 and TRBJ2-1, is GAGVSQTPSNKVTEKGKYVELRCDPISGHTALYWYRQSLGQGPEFLIYFQGTGAADDSGLPNDRFFAVRPEGSVSTLKIQRTERGDSAVYLCASSLVPRGTSGGSASSYNEQFFGPGTRLTVL.

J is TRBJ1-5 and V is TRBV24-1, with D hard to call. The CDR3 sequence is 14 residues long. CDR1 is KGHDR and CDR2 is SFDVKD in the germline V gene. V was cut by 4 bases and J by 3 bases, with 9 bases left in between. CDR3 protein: CATSDHQNNQPQHF. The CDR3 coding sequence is TGTGCCACCAGTGACCACCAGAACAATCAGCCCCAGCATTTT.

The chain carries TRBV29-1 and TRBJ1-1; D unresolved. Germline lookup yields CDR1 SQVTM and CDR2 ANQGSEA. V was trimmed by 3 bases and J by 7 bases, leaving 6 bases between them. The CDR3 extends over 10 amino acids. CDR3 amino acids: CSVEADEAFF. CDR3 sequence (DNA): TGCAGCGTTGAGGCGGATGAAGCTTTCTTT.

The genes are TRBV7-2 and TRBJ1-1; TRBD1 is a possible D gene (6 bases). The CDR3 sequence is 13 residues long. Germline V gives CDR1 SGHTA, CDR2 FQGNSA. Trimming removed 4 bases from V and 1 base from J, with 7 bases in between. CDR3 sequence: CASSSDRNTEAFF. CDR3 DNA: TGTGCCAGCAGCTCGGACAGGAACACTGAAGCTTTCTTT.

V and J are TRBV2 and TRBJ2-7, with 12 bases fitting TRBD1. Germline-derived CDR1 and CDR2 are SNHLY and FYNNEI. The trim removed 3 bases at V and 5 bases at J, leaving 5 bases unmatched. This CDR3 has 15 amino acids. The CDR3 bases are TGTGCCAGCAGTGATCCGGGACAGGGGGCCCACGAGCAGTACTTC. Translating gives CASSDPGQGAHEQYF.

CDR3 in amino acids: CASSPLDRGRASPLHF. The CDR3 DNA sequence: TGTGCCAGCAGCCCCCTCGACAGGGGACGGGCTTCACCCCTCCACTTT. The V call is TRBV13, the J call TRBJ1-6, with 8 bases lining up with TRBD1. Germline loops: CDR1 PRHDT, CDR2 FYEKMQ (reference sequence). V was pared by 5 bases and J by 9 bases, with 12 bases of the junction left unmatched. This CDR3 region has 16 residues.

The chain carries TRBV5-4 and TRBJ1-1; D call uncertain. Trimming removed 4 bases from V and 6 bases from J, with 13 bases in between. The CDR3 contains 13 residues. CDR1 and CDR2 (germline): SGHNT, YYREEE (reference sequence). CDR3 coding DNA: TGTGCCAGCAGCCCCGCGGGGTTAGCTGAAGCTTTCTTT. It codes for CASSPAGLAEAFF. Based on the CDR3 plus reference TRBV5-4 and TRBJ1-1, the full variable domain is ETGVTQSPTHLIKTRGQQVTLRCSSQSGHNTVSWYQQALGQGPQFIFQYYREEENGRGNFPPRFSGLQFPNYSSELNVNALELDDSALYLCASSPAGLAEAFFGQGTRLTVV.

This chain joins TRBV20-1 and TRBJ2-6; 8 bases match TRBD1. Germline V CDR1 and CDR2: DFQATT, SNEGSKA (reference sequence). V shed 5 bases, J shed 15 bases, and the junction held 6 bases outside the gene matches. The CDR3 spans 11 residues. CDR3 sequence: CSALSDRGLTF. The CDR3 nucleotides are TGCAGTGCTTTGTCCGACAGGGGCCTGACTTTC.

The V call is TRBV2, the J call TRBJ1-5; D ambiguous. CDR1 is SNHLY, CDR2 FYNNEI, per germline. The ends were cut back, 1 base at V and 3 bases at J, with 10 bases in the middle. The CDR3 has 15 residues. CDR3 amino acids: CASSEEAGYNQPQHF. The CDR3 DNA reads TGTGCCAGCAGTGAAGAGGCAGGCTACAATCAGCCCCAGCATTTT.

The CDR3 sequence is CATSSGSSYEQYF. The CDR3 region has the DNA TGTGCCACCAGCTCAGGGAGCTCCTACGAGCAGTACTTC. The chain uses TRBV24-1 and TRBJ2-7; D possibly uses TRBD1 or TRBD2 (5 bases each). V lost 7 bases, J lost 0 bases, and 9 bases lay in between. Germline assignment: CDR1 KGHDR and CDR2 SFDVKD. The CDR3 sequence is 13 residues long.

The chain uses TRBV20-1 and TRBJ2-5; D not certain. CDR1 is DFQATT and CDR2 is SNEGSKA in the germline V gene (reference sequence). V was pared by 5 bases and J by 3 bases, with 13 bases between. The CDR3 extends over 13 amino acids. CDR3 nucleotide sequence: TGCAGTGCTGACCAAACCCGGGAAGAGACCCAGTACTTC. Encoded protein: CSADQTREETQYF.